The sequence of this T cell receptor beta chain was determined in a study of metastatic and nonmetastatic thyroid tumors. This clone was counted many times. Antigen specificity is unknown. Study-level points and caveats: Reportedly, malignant thyroid tumors had significantly higher TCR beta diversity than benign nodules, in blood and tumor.

No treatment had been given to any patient before thyroid surgery. Germline values: CDR1 SEHNR, CDR2 FQNEAQ (reference sequence). The CDR3 spans 14 residues. Trimming cost V 5 bases and J 5 bases, with 16 bases left between them. From the PCR reads, TCRdb re-called clones with MiXCR. The sample consists of 43,000 or so clones, around 23% of them appearing once. The sample taken for sequencing was blood. This chain links TRBV7-9 with TRBJ2-7; tentative D call: TRBD1 (5 bases). This clonotype was obtained from a male donor with papillary thyroid cancer or a benign thyroid nodule (not recorded which). Some clones in this sample may be carry-over from other donors' samples. The CDR3 nucleotides read TGTGCCAGCAGCCTATTGGACCAGGGAAACGAGCAGTACTTC. Encoded protein: CASSLLDQGNEQYF.